This TCR beta chain was observed in a study of cytomegalovirus exposure and HLA in healthy donors. Study overall: The study's early data release held some 85 million unique TCRs from HLA-typed donors.

PCR involved 60 Vbeta and 13 Jbeta primers. The data were produced by immunoSEQ multiplex PCR, yet TCRdb's version contains in-frame clones alone and is incomplete. The repertoire holds roughly 120,000 clones, with 65% to 80% as singletons. Trimming pared 9 bases from V and 8 bases from J, leaving 16 bases between. Looked up from germline, CDR1 is MDHEN and CDR2 is SYDVKM. The CDR3 consists of 12 residues. Study-level findings and limits: With later analysis, a missense DCLRE1C variant became linked to TCR beta V- and J-gene trimming.

Regarding donors, all were healthy bone marrow donors. With respect to this clone: What it binds is not known.

The V and J genes are TRBV28 and TRBJ2-5; D is unclear. Specimen: PBMCs. The TCR sequence derives from a young man in good health and CMV-seropositive. The CDR3 reads CASSDSPPTQYF. The CDR3 region has the DNA TGTGCCAGTTCAGACTCTCCCCCTACCCAGTACTTC. Drawing the rest from reference TRBV28 and TRBJ2-5, the complete variable domain is DVKVTQSSRYLVKRTGEKVFLECVQDMDHENMFWYRQDPGLGLRLIYFSYDVKMKEKGDIPEGYSVSREKKERFSLILESASTNQTSMYLCASSDSPPTQYFGPGTRLLVL.